This is a list of T cell receptor beta chains from one sample in a study of T cell responses to AZD1222 COVID-19 vaccine. Data came from immunoSEQ multiplex PCR; TCRdb stores just in-frame clones and leaves some out. The sample yields some 110,000 clones, approximately 86% seen once. The sequencing here drew on peripheral blood, taken 28 days after the second dose of the MenACWY control vaccine. The receptors come from an adult who received the MenACWY meningococcal vaccine as a control. Both conserved end residues are part of each CDR3. D genes are given only for firm matches. The listing skips clone size in some rows; elsewhere it reads once, few, many or a size class.

j_call: TRBJ1-2; d_call: TRBD1; clone_size: NA; v_call: TRBV24-1; cdr3_aa: CATSDPGTEGYGYTF; cdr3_nt: TGTGCCACCAGTGATCCCGGGACAGAAGGGTATGGCTACACCTTC
j_call: TRBJ2-1; d_call: TRBD2; clone_size: NA; v_call: TRBV5-1; cdr3_aa: CASSSGGTSGSSYNEQFF; cdr3_nt: TGCGCCAGCAGCTCTGGAGGGACTAGCGGGAGCTCCTACAATGAGCAGTTCTTC
j_call: TRBJ2-5; d_call: TRBD2; clone_size: NA; v_call: TRBV5-1; cdr3_aa: CASSLEPGSGGAVETQYF; cdr3_nt: TGCGCCAGCAGCTTGGAACCCGGTAGCGGGGGGGCCGTAGAGACCCAGTACTTC
j_call: TRBJ2-1; d_call: TRBD2; clone_size: NA; v_call: TRBV6-5; cdr3_aa: CASSSGTSGYNEQFF; cdr3_nt: TGTGCCAGCAGTAGTGGGACTAGCGGCTACAATGAGCAGTTCTTC
j_call: TRBJ2-7; d_call: NA; clone_size: NA; v_call: TRBV7-9; cdr3_aa: CASSLANTEQYF; cdr3_nt: TGTGCCAGCAGCTTAGCGAACACCGAGCAGTACTTC
j_call: TRBJ1-6; d_call: NA; clone_size: once; v_call: TRBV19; cdr3_aa: CASSIEGGISPLHF; cdr3_nt: TGTGCCAGTAGTATTGAGGGGGGCATATCACCCCTCCACTTT
j_call: TRBJ2-5; d_call: NA; clone_size: NA; v_call: TRBV5-1; cdr3_aa: CASSLGAARGQETQYF; cdr3_nt: TGCGCCAGCAGCTTGGGGGCAGCGAGGGGCCAAGAGACCCAGTACTTC
j_call: TRBJ2-5; d_call: NA; clone_size: NA; v_call: TRBV19; cdr3_aa: CASSIAGTYQETQYF; cdr3_nt: TGTGCCAGTAGTATAGCTGGCACGTACCAAGAGACCCAGTACTTC
j_call: TRBJ2-3; d_call: NA; clone_size: NA; v_call: TRBV3-1/TRBV3-2; cdr3_aa: CASSQVLVGSDTQYF; cdr3_nt: TGTGCCAGCAGCCAAGTTCTAGTGGGGTCAGATACGCAGTATTTT
j_call: TRBJ1-2; d_call: NA; clone_size: NA; v_call: TRBV9; cdr3_aa: CASSVAGGYGYTF; cdr3_nt: TGTGCCAGCAGCGTAGCGGGGGGCTATGGCTACACCTTC
j_call: TRBJ1-2; d_call: TRBD1; clone_size: few; v_call: TRBV25-1; cdr3_aa: CASSGLGTVGSNYGYTF; cdr3_nt: TGTGCCAGCAGTGGTCTAGGGACAGTCGGGAGTAACTATGGCTACACCTTC
j_call: TRBJ2-1; d_call: TRBD2; clone_size: NA; v_call: TRBV18; cdr3_aa: CASSPPGSGGTNNEQFF; cdr3_nt: TGTGCCAGCTCACCCCCGGGTAGCGGGGGGACCAACAATGAGCAGTTCTTC
j_call: TRBJ2-5; d_call: NA; clone_size: NA; v_call: TRBV5-6; cdr3_aa: CASSPSKGDTQETQYF; cdr3_nt: TGTGCCAGCAGCCCTTCAAAAGGGGACACCCAAGAGACCCAGTACTTC
j_call: TRBJ1-1; d_call: NA; clone_size: NA; v_call: TRBV19; cdr3_aa: CASSWSRNTEAFF; cdr3_nt: TGTGCCAGTAGTTGGAGCCGGAACACTGAAGCTTTCTTT
j_call: TRBJ2-7; d_call: TRBD1; clone_size: NA; v_call: TRBV29-1; cdr3_aa: CSAATGTAYEQYF; cdr3_nt: TGCAGCGCCGCGACAGGGACGGCTTACGAGCAGTACTTC
j_call: TRBJ2-5; d_call: TRBD1; clone_size: few; v_call: TRBV6-2/TRBV6-3; cdr3_aa: CASSLTGTVGETQYF; cdr3_nt: TGTGCCAGCAGTCTCACTGGGACAGTGGGCGAGACCCAGTACTTC
j_call: TRBJ2-7; d_call: TRBD1; clone_size: NA; v_call: TRBV7-2; cdr3_aa: CASSPPFGTAPHEQYF; cdr3_nt: TGTGCCAGCAGCCCACCATTTGGGACAGCCCCTCACGAGCAGTACTTC
j_call: TRBJ1-1; d_call: NA; clone_size: NA; v_call: TRBV28; cdr3_aa: CASTEPEGGAEAFF; cdr3_nt: TGTGCCAGCACCGAACCAGAGGGGGGGGCTGAAGCTTTCTTT
j_call: TRBJ2-1; d_call: NA; clone_size: once; v_call: TRBV19; cdr3_aa: CASRTGNEQFF; cdr3_nt: TGTGCCAGTAGGACCGGAAATGAGCAGTTCTTC
j_call: TRBJ2-5; d_call: NA; clone_size: NA; v_call: TRBV18; cdr3_aa: CASSPRGGGLETQYF; cdr3_nt: TGTGCCAGCTCACCACGGGGTGGGGGCTTGGAGACCCAGTACTTC
j_call: TRBJ1-3; d_call: NA; clone_size: NA; v_call: TRBV7-8; cdr3_aa: CASSIRGIGTGNTIYF; cdr3_nt: TGTGCCAGCAGCATCAGAGGAATAGGAACAGGAAACACCATATATTTT
j_call: TRBJ2-7; d_call: TRBD2; clone_size: NA; v_call: TRBV7-2; cdr3_aa: CASSLVVSGGQQYF; cdr3_nt: TGTGCCAGCAGCTTAGTGGTAAGCGGGGGCCAGCAGTACTTC
j_call: TRBJ2-7; d_call: TRBD1; clone_size: NA; v_call: TRBV7-6; cdr3_aa: CASSPTGDRGSYEQYF; cdr3_nt: TGTGCCAGCAGCCCGACTGGTGACAGGGGATCCTACGAGCAGTACTTC
j_call: TRBJ1-2; d_call: NA; clone_size: once; v_call: TRBV28; cdr3_aa: CASSFYFRYDGYTF; cdr3_nt: TGTGCCAGCAGTTTCTATTTCAGGTACGACGGCTACACCTTC
j_call: TRBJ2-5; d_call: NA; clone_size: NA; v_call: TRBV9; cdr3_aa: CASSVAGGLSGTQYF; cdr3_nt: TGTGCCAGCAGCGTAGCTGGGGGCCTATCAGGGACCCAGTACTTC
j_call: TRBJ2-7; d_call: NA; clone_size: NA; v_call: TRBV24-1; cdr3_aa: CATSDSLGGSEQYF; cdr3_nt: TGTGCCACCAGTGATTCCCTTGGGGGGTCCGAGCAGTACTTC
j_call: TRBJ1-5; d_call: TRBD1; clone_size: once; v_call: TRBV28; cdr3_aa: CASSRPGTGIGQPQHF; cdr3_nt: TGTGCCAGCAGCCGTCCCGGGACAGGGATCGGTCAGCCCCAGCATTTT
j_call: TRBJ1-1; d_call: NA; clone_size: NA; v_call: TRBV7-8; cdr3_aa: CASSLRSNTEAFF; cdr3_nt: TGTGCCAGCAGCTTACGCTCGAACACTGAAGCTTTCTTT
j_call: TRBJ2-7; d_call: NA; clone_size: NA; v_call: TRBV12-3/TRBV12-4; cdr3_aa: CASSRQPYEQYF; cdr3_nt: TGTGCCAGCAGCCGACAGCCCTACGAGCAGTACTTC
j_call: TRBJ2-7; d_call: TRBD1; clone_size: NA; v_call: TRBV5-1; cdr3_aa: CASSLYRGAPYEQYF; cdr3_nt: TGCGCCAGCAGCTTGTACAGGGGAGCCCCCTACGAGCAGTACTTC
j_call: TRBJ1-2; d_call: NA; clone_size: once; v_call: TRBV13; cdr3_aa: CASSPLYFVDYGYTF; cdr3_nt: TGTGCCAGCAGCCCCCTATACTTCGTGGACTATGGCTACACCTTC
j_call: TRBJ2-3; d_call: NA; clone_size: NA; v_call: TRBV7-8; cdr3_aa: CASSLITMGTDTQYF; cdr3_nt: TGTGCCAGCAGCTTAATAACCATGGGGACAGATACGCAGTATTTT
j_call: TRBJ2-2; d_call: TRBD2; clone_size: few; v_call: TRBV9; cdr3_aa: CASSGGGASSTGELFF; cdr3_nt: TGTGCCAGCAGCGGCGGGGGGGCCTCGAGCACCGGGGAGCTGTTTTTT
j_call: TRBJ1-5; d_call: TRBD1; clone_size: NA; v_call: TRBV2; cdr3_aa: CASSGTQGGNQPQHF; cdr3_nt: TGTGCCAGCAGTGGAACGCAGGGGGGCAATCAGCCCCAGCATTTT
j_call: TRBJ2-7; d_call: TRBD1; clone_size: once; v_call: TRBV19; cdr3_aa: CASTAGGYEQYF; cdr3_nt: TGTGCCAGTACTGCAGGGGGCTACGAGCAGTACTTC
j_call: TRBJ2-7; d_call: NA; clone_size: NA; v_call: TRBV28; cdr3_aa: CASSPNPAGLYYEQYF; cdr3_nt: TGTGCCAGCAGTCCGAACCCCGCGGGACTCTACTACGAGCAGTACTTC
j_call: TRBJ2-2; d_call: NA; clone_size: NA; v_call: TRBV2; cdr3_aa: CASSPDEKAGTGELFF; cdr3_nt: TGTGCCAGCAGCCCCGACGAAAAGGCTGGGACCGGGGAGCTGTTTTTT
j_call: TRBJ2-7; d_call: TRBD1; clone_size: NA; v_call: TRBV18; cdr3_aa: CASSQRESGGQGHF; cdr3_nt: TGTGCCAGCTCACAACGGGAGAGTGGCGGACAGGGGCACTTC
j_call: TRBJ2-1; d_call: NA; clone_size: NA; v_call: TRBV6-2/TRBV6-3; cdr3_aa: CASSYSSGYRAGEQFF; cdr3_nt: TGTGCCAGCAGTTACTCGAGCGGGTACCGCGCTGGTGAGCAGTTCTTC
j_call: TRBJ1-2; d_call: NA; clone_size: NA; v_call: TRBV2; cdr3_aa: CASSLGANYGYTF; cdr3_nt: TGTGCCAGCAGTCTCGGGGCTAACTATGGCTACACCTTC
j_call: TRBJ1-2; d_call: NA; clone_size: NA; v_call: TRBV27; cdr3_aa: CASSRQGYNYGYTF; cdr3_nt: TGTGCCAGCAGTCGTCAGGGCTATAACTATGGCTACACCTTC
j_call: TRBJ2-3; d_call: TRBD2; clone_size: NA; v_call: TRBV7-9; cdr3_aa: CASSAPTSGESTDTQYF; cdr3_nt: TGTGCCAGCAGCGCCCCGACTAGCGGGGAGTCCACAGATACGCAGTATTTT
j_call: TRBJ2-7; d_call: NA; clone_size: NA; v_call: TRBV5-1; cdr3_aa: CASSLGGHSTYEQYF; cdr3_nt: TGCGCCAGCAGCTTGGGGGGGCATAGCACCTACGAGCAGTACTTC
j_call: TRBJ1-6; d_call: NA; clone_size: NA; v_call: TRBV27; cdr3_aa: CASTLGGAEGYNSPLHF; cdr3_nt: TGTGCCAGCACCCTGGGCGGGGCGGAGGGCTATAATTCACCCCTCCACTTT
j_call: TRBJ2-7; d_call: TRBD2; clone_size: NA; v_call: TRBV16; cdr3_aa: CASSPERGPLYEQYF; cdr3_nt: TGTGCCAGCAGCCCGGAGCGGGGCCCCCTCTACGAGCAGTACTTC
j_call: TRBJ2-7; d_call: NA; clone_size: NA; v_call: TRBV2; cdr3_aa: CASSGDGGEQYF; cdr3_nt: TGTGCCAGCAGTGGGGACGGGGGCGAGCAGTACTTC
j_call: TRBJ2-1; d_call: NA; clone_size: NA; v_call: TRBV13; cdr3_aa: CASSLGVQSSYNEQFF; cdr3_nt: TGTGCCAGCAGCTTGGGGGTACAAAGCTCCTACAATGAGCAGTTCTTC
j_call: TRBJ1-4; d_call: NA; clone_size: NA; v_call: TRBV7-2; cdr3_aa: CASSTDRTEKLFF; cdr3_nt: TGTGCCAGCAGCACGGACAGAACCGAAAAACTGTTTTTT
j_call: TRBJ2-2; d_call: TRBD1; clone_size: NA; v_call: TRBV4-2; cdr3_aa: CASSHRLNRGDNTGELFF; cdr3_nt: TGTGCCAGCAGCCATCGCCTAAACAGGGGAGATAACACCGGGGAGCTGTTTTTT
j_call: TRBJ1-5; d_call: NA; clone_size: NA; v_call: TRBV27; cdr3_aa: CASSLAPNQPQHF; cdr3_nt: TGTGCCAGCAGTTTGGCCCCTAATCAGCCCCAGCATTTT
j_call: TRBJ2-1; d_call: NA; clone_size: NA; v_call: TRBV7-8; cdr3_aa: CASSLEGGELLTYNEQFF; cdr3_nt: TGTGCCAGCAGCTTAGAGGGGGGGGAGCTCCTAACCTACAATGAGCAGTTCTTC
j_call: TRBJ1-2; d_call: NA; clone_size: NA; v_call: TRBV3-1/TRBV3-2; cdr3_aa: CASSQWEGPYTF; cdr3_nt: TGTGCCAGCAGCCAATGGGAGGGGCCCTACACCTTC
j_call: TRBJ1-2; d_call: TRBD1; clone_size: NA; v_call: TRBV6-5; cdr3_aa: CASSYGDSNYGYTF; cdr3_nt: TGTGCCAGCAGTTATGGGGACAGCAACTATGGCTACACCTTC
j_call: TRBJ2-1; d_call: TRBD1; clone_size: NA; v_call: TRBV6-2/TRBV6-3; cdr3_aa: CASSSPTGGAGVGEQFF; cdr3_nt: TGTGCCAGCAGTTCCCCAACAGGGGGCGCAGGGGTGGGTGAGCAGTTCTTC
j_call: TRBJ1-2; d_call: TRBD1; clone_size: NA; v_call: TRBV7-3; cdr3_aa: CASSLGGAGVQGDYGYTF; cdr3_nt: TGTGCCAGCAGCCTCGGAGGGGCCGGGGTTCAGGGGGACTATGGCTACACCTTC
j_call: TRBJ1-1; d_call: NA; clone_size: NA; v_call: TRBV5-1; cdr3_aa: CASSLDVRATEAFF; cdr3_nt: TGCGCCAGCAGCTTGGATGTCAGGGCCACTGAAGCTTTCTTT